The clone carrying this T cell receptor (beta chain) showed up just a few times. The antigen remains undetermined. Trimming removed 4 bases from V and 0 bases from J, with 6 bases in between. CDR1 and CDR2 (germline): DFQATT, SNEGSKA (reference sequence). This CDR3 region has 12 residues. The study included ophthalmopathy patients with Clinical Activity Score at least 3, NOSPECS grade at least 4 and duration under 3 months. Any patient presenting with uncontrolled infection, other autoimmune disease, pregnancy or lactation was left out. The sample comes from a study of T cells in Graves' hyperthyroidism and ophthalmopathy. Overall study findings and caveats: Most thyroid clonotypes expanded above 0.001 were also detected in blood.

Amplification of TCR beta CDR3 regions was performed using RNA transcripts as template. The HTBI set primed first-round TCR CDR3 RT-PCR. TCRdb reprocessed the multiplex PCR reads via MiXCR and lists one record per CDR3 protein. The sample lists approximately 300,000 distinct CDR3 sequences; about 15% were seen once. This TCR came from an older woman with Graves' ophthalmopathy. Sequencing input: blood. The rearrangement links TRBV20-1 to TRBJ1-2; D ambiguous. This CDR3 is CSATAPNYGYTF. For the CDR3, the DNA is TGCAGTGCTACAGCCCCTAACTATGGCTACACCTTC.